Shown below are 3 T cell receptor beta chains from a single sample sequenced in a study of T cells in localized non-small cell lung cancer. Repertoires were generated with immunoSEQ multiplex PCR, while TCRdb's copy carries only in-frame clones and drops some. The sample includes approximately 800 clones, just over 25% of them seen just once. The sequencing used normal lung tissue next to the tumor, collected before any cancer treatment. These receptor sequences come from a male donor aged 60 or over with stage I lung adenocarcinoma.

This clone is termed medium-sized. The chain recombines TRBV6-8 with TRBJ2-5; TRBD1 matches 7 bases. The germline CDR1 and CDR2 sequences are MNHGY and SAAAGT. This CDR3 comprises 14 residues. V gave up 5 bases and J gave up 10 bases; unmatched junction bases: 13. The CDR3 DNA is TGTGCCAGCAGTCCCGGTCCCGACAGGGCAAGCCAGTACTTC. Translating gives CASSPGPDRASQYF.

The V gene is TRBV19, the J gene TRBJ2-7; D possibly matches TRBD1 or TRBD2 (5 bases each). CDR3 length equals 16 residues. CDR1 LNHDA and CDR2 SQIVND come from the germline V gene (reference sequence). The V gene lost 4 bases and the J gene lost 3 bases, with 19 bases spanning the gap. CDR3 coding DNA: TGTGCCAGTAGTAGTCACACTGGAAGGGACCGCTACGAGCAGTACTTC. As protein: CASSSHTGRDRYEQYF. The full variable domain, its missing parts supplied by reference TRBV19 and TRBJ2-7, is DGGITQSPKYLFRKEGQNVTLSCEQNLNHDAMYWYRQDPGQGLRLIYYSQIVNDFQKGDIAEGYSVSREKKESFPLTVTSAQKNPTAFYLCASSSHTGRDRYEQYFGPGTRLTVT.

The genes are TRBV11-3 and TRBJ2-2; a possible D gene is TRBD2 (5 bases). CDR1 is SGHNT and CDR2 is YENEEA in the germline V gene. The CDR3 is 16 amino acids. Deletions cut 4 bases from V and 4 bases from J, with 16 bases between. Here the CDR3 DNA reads TGTGCCAGCAGCTCCAGCACCGGGATGCCCACCGGGGAGCTGTTTTTT. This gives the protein CASSSSTGMPTGELFF. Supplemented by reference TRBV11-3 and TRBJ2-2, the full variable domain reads EAGVVQSPRYKIIEKKQPVAFWCNPISGHNTLYWYLQNLGQGPELLIRYENEEAVDDSQLPKDRFSAERLKGVDSTLKIQPAELGDSAVYLCASSSSTGMPTGELFFGEGSRLTVL.